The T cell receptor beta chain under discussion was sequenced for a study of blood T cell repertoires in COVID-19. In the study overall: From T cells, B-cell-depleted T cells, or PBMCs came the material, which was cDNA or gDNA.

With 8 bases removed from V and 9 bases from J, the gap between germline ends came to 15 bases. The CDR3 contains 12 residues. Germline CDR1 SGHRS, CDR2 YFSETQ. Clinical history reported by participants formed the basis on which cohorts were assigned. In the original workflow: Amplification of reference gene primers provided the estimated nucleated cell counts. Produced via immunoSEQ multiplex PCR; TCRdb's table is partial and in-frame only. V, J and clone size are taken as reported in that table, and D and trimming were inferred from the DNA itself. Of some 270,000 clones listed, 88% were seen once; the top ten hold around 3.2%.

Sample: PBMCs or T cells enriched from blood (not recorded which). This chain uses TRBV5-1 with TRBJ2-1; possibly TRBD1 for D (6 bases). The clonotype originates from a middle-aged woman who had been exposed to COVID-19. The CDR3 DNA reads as TGCGCCAGTACACAGGGACGCGGTGAGCAGTTCTTC. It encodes CASTQGRGEQFF.